This T cell receptor beta chain was recorded in a study of breast tumors, draining lymph nodes, adjacent tissues. General observations from the study: Luminal-like breast cancer showed significantly higher tumor–nontumor repertoire similarity than basal-like. The lymph node origin of tumor T cells was framed as consistent with a hypothesis, not demonstrated. Tumors had less TCR diversity than lymph nodes, more than nontumor tissue.

TCRdb re-derived calls from the multiplex PCR reads in MiXCR, one entry per CDR3 protein. The sample contains tens of thousands of distinct CDR3 sequences, under 75% of which appear only once. The V end was cut by 5 bases, the J end by 1 base, with 8 bases between. Germline CDR1 reads DFQATT; CDR2 reads SNEGSKA (reference sequence). CDR3 length: 12 residues. This clonotype showed up many times. Its antigen remains unidentified. The chain carries TRBV20-1 and TRBJ2-5; D is unresolved. This receptor was identified in a female donor with breast cancer. Some clones in this sample may be carry-over from other donors' samples. The sequenced sample was breast tumor tissue. The chain's CDR3 is CSAPLLQETQYF. The CDR3 coding sequence is TGCAGTGCTCCCCTGCTCCAAGAGACCCAGTACTTC.